The present T cell receptor (beta chain) was sequenced within a study of cytomegalovirus exposure and HLA in healthy donors. Use of 60 Vbeta and 13 Jbeta primers characterized the PCR. The assay was immunoSEQ multiplex PCR, and TCRdb's table has in-frame clones only and misses some. The table records 60,000 to 80,000 clones, approximately 78% of them present only once. This CDR3 spans 14 amino acids. V lost 6 bases to trimming and J lost 6 bases, with 16 bases between them. CDR1 MDHEN and CDR2 SYDVKM come from the germline V gene. About this clone: Its antigen is unknown.

Study results and limitations: Sequencing likely generated an artifact that appeared as a cluster of highly shared sequence variants.

Sequenced: PBMCs. The source is a girl between 5 and 17 years old in good health and CMV-seropositive. The V and J genes are TRBV28 and TRBJ2-3, with D perhaps matching TRBD1 (5 bases). This chain's CDR3 is CASSAPVGVDTQYF. The CDR3 coding sequence is TGTGCCAGCAGCGCACCTGTAGGGGTGGATACGCAGTATTTT. Combining the CDR3 with reference TRBV28 and TRBJ2-3 gives the whole variable domain DVKVTQSSRYLVKRTGEKVFLECVQDMDHENMFWYRQDPGLGLRLIYFSYDVKMKEKGDIPEGYSVSREKKERFSLILESASTNQTSMYLCASSAPVGVDTQYFGPGTRLTVL.